A selection of T cell receptor beta chains follows, all from one sample in a study of T cell responses to AZD1222 COVID-19 vaccine. Measured with immunoSEQ multiplex PCR; TCRdb has only the in-frame clones, and not every one. Of under 150,000 clones listed, 85% to 90% are singletons. The sample consisted of peripheral blood, taken on day 0 of AZD1222 vaccination. These receptors all come from an adult in good health. CDR3s include the opening cysteine and the closing phenylalanine or tryptophan. The D gene is left open where the match is weak. Clone size is shown for a subset of rows, as once, few, many or a class of expanded clone.

TRBD1	TRBJ1-1	TRBV6-5	NA	TGTGCCAGCAGTCGACAGGGGGAGACTGAAGCTTTCTTT	CASSRQGETEAFF
TRBD1	TRBJ1-1	TRBV5-4	once	TGTGCCAGCAGCCTACCGACAGGGGGCGGGACTGAAGCTTTCTTT	CASSLPTGGGTEAFF
NA	TRBJ2-7	TRBV15	NA	TGTGCCACCAGCAGAGACACAGGGACCGGGCAGTACTTC	CATSRDTGTGQYF
NA	TRBJ1-4	TRBV18	NA	TGTGCCAGCTCACTCCTTCCGGGACGGGGAGGCGAAAAACTGTTTTTT	CASSLLPGRGGEKLFF
TRBD1	TRBJ1-4	TRBV7-8	NA	TGTGCCAGCAGCAAACGGACAGGGGGGTCTTCTGGGGAAAAACTGTTTTTT	CASSKRTGGSSGEKLFF
NA	TRBJ1-3	TRBV10-3	NA	TGTGCCATCAGTGAGTCAGGAGGGATCCGCGGCAACACCATATATTTT	CAISESGGIRGNTIYF
NA	TRBJ1-4	TRBV5-1	NA	TGCGCCAGCAGCTTGGGAGCCCGAGGGGATGAAAAACTGTTTTTT	CASSLGARGDEKLFF
NA	TRBJ1-2	TRBV27	NA	TGTGCCCGAGGTGCGGAATATGGCTACACCTTC	CARGAEYGYTF
TRBD1	TRBJ2-7	TRBV7-3	once	TGTGCCAGCAGCTTAGGTACCGGACAGGGCTACGAGCAGTACTTC	CASSLGTGQGYEQYF
NA	TRBJ2-5	TRBV5-1	once	TGCGCCAGCAGCTCCCCCCAAGAGACCCAGTACTTC	CASSSPQETQYF
TRBD2	TRBJ2-3	TRBV6-5	NA	TGTGCCAGCAGCCTAGCGGGGGCAAGCACAGATACGCAGTATTTT	CASSLAGASTDTQYF
NA	TRBJ1-4	TRBV7-9	once	TGTGCCAGCAGCCCACAGGGTAATGAAAAACTGTTTTTT	CASSPQGNEKLFF
NA	TRBJ1-1	TRBV25-1	NA	TGTGCCAGCAGTCTGGAAACGAACACTGAAGCTTTCTTT	CASSLETNTEAFF
TRBD1	TRBJ1-3	TRBV19	NA	TGTGCCACGACCCAAGACCGGGACAGCGGAAACACCATATATTTT	CATTQDRDSGNTIYF
TRBD1	TRBJ1-2	TRBV11-2	NA	TGTGCCAGCAGCTTAATGGACAGGGACGACTATGGCTACACCTTC	CASSLMDRDDYGYTF
NA	TRBJ1-1	TRBV5-1	NA	TGCGCCACCCGAAGGCTGTGGGACACTGAAGCTTTCTTT	CATRRLWDTEAFF